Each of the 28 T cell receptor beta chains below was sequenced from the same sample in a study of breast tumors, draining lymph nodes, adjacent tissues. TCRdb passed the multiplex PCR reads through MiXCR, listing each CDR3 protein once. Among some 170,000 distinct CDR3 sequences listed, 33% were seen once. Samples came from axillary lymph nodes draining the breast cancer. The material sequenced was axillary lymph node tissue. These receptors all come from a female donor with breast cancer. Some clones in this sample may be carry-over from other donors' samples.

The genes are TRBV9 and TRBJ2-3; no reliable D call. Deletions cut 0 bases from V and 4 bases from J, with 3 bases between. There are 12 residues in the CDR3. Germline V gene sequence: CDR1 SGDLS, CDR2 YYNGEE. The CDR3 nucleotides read TGTGCCAGCAGCGTAGCCGCAGATACGCAGTATTTT. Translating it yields CASSVAADTQYF.

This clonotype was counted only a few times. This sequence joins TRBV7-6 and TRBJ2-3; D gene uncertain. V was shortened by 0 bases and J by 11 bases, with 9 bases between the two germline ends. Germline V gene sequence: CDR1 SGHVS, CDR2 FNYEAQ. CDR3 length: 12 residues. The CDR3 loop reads CASSLASGEQYF. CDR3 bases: TGTGCCAGCAGCTTAGCCAGTGGGGAGCAGTATTTT.

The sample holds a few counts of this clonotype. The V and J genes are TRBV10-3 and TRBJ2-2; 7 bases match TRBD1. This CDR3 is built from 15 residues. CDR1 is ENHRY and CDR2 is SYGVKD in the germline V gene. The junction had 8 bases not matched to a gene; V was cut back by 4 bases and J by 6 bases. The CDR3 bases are TGTGCCATCAGTGGGAACAGGGGAGCGGCCGGGGAGCTGTTTTTT. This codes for CAISGNRGAAGELFF.

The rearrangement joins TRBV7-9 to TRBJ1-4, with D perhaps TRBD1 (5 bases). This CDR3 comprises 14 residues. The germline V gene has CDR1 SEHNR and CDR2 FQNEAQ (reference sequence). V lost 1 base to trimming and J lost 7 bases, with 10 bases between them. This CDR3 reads CASSLDRLSEKLFF. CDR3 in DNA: TGTGCCAGCAGCTTAGACAGGCTCAGTGAAAAACTGTTTTTT.

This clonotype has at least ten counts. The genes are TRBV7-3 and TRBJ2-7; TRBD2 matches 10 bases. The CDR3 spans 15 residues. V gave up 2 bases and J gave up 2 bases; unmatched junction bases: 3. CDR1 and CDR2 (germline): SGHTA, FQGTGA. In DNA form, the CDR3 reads TGTGCCAGCAGCTTATTAGCGGGGGGCACCTACGAGCAGTACTTC. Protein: CASSLLAGGTYEQYF.

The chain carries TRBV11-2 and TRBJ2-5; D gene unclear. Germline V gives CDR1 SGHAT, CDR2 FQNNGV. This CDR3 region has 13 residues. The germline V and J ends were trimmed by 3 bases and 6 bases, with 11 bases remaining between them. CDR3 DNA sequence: TGTGCCAGCAGCTTCATTGAGGTACAGACCCAGTACTTC. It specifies CASSFIEVQTQYF.

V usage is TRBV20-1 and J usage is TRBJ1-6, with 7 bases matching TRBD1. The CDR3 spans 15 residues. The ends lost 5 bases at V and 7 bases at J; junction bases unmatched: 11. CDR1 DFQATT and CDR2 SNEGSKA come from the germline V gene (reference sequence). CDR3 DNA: TGCAGTGCTCACGACGGGGACAGTCGCAATTCACCCCTCCACTTT. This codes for CSAHDGDSRNSPLHF.

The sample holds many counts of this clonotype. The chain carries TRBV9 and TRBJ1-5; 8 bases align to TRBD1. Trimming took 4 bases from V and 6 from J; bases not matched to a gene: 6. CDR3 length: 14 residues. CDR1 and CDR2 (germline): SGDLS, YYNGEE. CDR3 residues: CASSLTGGAQPQHF. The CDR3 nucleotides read TGTGCCAGCAGCCTTACAGGGGGGGCTCAGCCCCAGCATTTT.

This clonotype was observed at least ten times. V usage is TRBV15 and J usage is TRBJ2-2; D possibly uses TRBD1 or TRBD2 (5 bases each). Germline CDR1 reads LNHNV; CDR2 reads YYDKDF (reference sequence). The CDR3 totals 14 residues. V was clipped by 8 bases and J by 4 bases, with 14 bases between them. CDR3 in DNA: TGTGCCACCTCCTGGGGCGGGTTCACCGGGGAGCTGTTTTTT. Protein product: CATSWGGFTGELFF.

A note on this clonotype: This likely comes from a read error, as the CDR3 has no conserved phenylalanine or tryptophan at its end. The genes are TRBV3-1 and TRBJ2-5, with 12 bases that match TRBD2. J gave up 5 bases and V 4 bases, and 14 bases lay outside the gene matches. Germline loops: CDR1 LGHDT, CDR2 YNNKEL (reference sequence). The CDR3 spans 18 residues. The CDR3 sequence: CASSPKKTSGSWGETQYY. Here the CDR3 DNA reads TGTGCCAGCAGCCCAAAAAAGACTAGCGGGAGCTGGGGGGAGACCCAGTACTAC.

The CDR3 loop is CSARSASGVTGELFF. The CDR3 DNA reads TGCAGTGCCAGATCGGCTTCGGGGGTGACCGGGGAGCTGTTTTTT. The chain links TRBV20-1 to TRBJ2-2; possible D gene TRBD2, 6 bases. In germline, CDR1 is DFQATT, CDR2 SNEGSKA (reference sequence). The CDR3 spans 15 residues. Trimming removed 6 bases from V and 5 bases from J, with 19 bases in between.

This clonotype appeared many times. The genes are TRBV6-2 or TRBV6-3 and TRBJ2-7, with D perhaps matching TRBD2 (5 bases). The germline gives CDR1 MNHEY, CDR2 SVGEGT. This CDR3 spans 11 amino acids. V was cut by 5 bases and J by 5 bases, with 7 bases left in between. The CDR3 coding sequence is TGTGCCAGCAGTGGAGCGGACGAGCAGTACTTC. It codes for CASSGADEQYF.

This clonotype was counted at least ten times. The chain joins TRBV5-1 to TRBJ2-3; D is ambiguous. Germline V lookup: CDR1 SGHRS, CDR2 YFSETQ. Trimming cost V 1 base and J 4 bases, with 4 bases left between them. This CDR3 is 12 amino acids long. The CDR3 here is CASSLKADTQYF. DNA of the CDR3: TGCGCCAGCAGCTTGAAGGCAGATACGCAGTATTTT.

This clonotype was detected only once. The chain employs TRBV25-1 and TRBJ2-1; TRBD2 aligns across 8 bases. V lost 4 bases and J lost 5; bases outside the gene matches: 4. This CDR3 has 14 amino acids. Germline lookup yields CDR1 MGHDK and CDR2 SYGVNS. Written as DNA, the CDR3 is TGTGCCAGCAGTGCATTAGCGGGACACAATGAGCAGTTCTTC. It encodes CASSALAGHNEQFF. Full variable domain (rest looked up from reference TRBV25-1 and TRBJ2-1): EADIYQTPRYLVIGTGKKITLECSQTMGHDKMYWYQQDPGMELHLIHYSYGVNSTEKGDLSSESTVSRIRTEHFPLTLESARPSHTSQYLCASSALAGHNEQFFGPGTRLTVL.

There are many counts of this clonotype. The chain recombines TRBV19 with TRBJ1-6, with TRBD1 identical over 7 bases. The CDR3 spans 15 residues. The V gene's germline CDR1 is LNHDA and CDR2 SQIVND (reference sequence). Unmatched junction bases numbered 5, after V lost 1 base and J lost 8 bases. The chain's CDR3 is CASSIVRTGDSPLHF. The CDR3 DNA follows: TGTGCCAGTAGTATAGTGAGGACAGGAGATTCACCCCTCCACTTT.

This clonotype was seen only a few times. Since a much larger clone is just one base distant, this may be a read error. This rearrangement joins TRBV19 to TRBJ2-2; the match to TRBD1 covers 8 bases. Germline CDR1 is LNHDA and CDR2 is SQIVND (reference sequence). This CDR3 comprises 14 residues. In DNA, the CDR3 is TGTGCCAGTATGGGGACAGGCGAGACCGGGGGGCTGTTTTTT. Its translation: CASMGTGETGGLFF.

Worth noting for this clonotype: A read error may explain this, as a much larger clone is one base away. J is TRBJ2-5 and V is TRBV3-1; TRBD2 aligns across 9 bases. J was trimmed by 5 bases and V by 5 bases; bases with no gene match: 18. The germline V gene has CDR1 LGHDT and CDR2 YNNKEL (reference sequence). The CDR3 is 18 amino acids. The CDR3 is CASSKRLPAGGGYETQYF. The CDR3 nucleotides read TGTGCCAGCAGCAAAAGATTACCAGCGGGAGGAGGGTATGAGACCCAGTACTTC.

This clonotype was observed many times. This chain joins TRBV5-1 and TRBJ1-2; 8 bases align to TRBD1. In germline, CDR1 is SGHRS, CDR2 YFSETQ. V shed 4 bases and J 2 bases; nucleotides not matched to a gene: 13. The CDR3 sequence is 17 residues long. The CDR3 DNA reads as TGCGCCAGCAGCCCCTGGACAGGGACCCTCCTAAACTATGGCTACACCTTC. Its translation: CASSPWTGTLLNYGYTF. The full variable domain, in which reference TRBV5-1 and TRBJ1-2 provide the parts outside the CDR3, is KAGVTQTPRYLIKTRGQQVTLSCSPISGHRSVSWYQQTPGQGLQFLFEYFSETQRNKGNFPGRFSGRQFSNSRSEMNVSTLELGDSALYLCASSPWTGTLLNYGYTFGSGTRLTVV.

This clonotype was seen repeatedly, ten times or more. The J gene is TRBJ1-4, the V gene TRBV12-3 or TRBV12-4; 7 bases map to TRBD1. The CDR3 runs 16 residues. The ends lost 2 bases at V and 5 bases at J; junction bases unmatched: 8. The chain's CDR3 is CASSLMRGRKNEKLFF. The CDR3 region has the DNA TGTGCCAGCAGTTTAATGAGGGGGCGGAAGAATGAAAAACTGTTTTTT.

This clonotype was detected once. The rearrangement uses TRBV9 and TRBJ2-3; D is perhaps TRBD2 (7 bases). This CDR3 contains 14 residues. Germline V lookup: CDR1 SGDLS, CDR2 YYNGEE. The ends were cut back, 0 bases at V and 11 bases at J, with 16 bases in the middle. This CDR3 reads CASSVGGGDNEQYF. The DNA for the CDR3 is TGTGCCAGCAGCGTAGGGGGGGGGGACAATGAGCAGTATTTT. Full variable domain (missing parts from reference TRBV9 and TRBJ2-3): DSGVTQTPKHLITATGQRVTLRCSPRSGDLSVYWYQQSLDQGLQFLIQYYNGEERAKGNILERFSAQQFPDLHSELNLSSLELGDSALYFCASSVGGGDNEQYFGPGTRLTVL.

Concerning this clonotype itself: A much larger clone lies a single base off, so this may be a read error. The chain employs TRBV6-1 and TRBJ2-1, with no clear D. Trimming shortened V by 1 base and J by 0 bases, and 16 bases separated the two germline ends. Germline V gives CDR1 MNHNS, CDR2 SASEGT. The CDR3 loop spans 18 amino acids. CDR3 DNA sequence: TGTGCCAGCAGTGAAGTTCCAGAGGTCCTTGGCTCCTACAATGAGCAGTTCTTC. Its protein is CASSEVPEVLGSYNEQFF.

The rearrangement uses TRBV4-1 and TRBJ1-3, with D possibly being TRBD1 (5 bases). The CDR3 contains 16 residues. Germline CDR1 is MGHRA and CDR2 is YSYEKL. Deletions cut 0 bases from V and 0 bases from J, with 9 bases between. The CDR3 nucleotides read TGCGCCAGCAGCCAAGAAGGGGCCTCCTCTGGAAACACCATATATTTT. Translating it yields CASSQEGASSGNTIYF.

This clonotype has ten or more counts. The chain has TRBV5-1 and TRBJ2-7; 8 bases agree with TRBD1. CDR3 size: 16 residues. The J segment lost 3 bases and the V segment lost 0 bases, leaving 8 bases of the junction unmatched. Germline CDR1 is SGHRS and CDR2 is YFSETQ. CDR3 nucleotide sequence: TGCGCCAGCAGCTTGGCGACAGGGGTCCTTGGCTACGAGCAGTACTTC. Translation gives CASSLATGVLGYEQYF. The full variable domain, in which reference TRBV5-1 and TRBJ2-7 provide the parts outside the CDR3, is KAGVTQTPRYLIKTRGQQVTLSCSPISGHRSVSWYQQTPGQGLQFLFEYFSETQRNKGNFPGRFSGRQFSNSRSEMNVSTLELGDSALYLCASSLATGVLGYEQYFGPGTRLTVT.

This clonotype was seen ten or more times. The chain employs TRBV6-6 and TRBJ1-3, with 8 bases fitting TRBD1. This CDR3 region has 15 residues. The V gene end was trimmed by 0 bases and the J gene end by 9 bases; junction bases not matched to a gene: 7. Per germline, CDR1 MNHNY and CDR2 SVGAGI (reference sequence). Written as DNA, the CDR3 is TGTGCCAGCAGTTACTCGAACGGACAGGGTGGCACCATATATTTT. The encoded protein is CASSYSNGQGGTIYF.

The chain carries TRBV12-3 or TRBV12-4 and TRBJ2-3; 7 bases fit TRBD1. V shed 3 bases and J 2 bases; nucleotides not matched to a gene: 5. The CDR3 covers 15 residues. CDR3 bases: TGTGCCAGCAGTTTTTTGCAGGGGGACACAGATACGCAGTATTTT. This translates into CASSFLQGDTDTQYF.

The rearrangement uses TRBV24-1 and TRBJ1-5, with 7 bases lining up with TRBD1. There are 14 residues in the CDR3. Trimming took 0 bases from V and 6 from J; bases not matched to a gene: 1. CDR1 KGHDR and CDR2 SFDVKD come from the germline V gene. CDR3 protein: CATSDLDRAQPQHF. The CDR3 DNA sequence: TGTGCCACCAGTGATTTGGACAGGGCTCAGCCCCAGCATTTT.

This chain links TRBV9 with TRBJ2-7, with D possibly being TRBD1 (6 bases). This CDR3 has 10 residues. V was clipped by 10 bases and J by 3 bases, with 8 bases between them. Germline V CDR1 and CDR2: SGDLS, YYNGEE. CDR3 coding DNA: TGTGCCCGGGACATCTACGAGCAGTACTTC. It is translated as CARDIYEQYF. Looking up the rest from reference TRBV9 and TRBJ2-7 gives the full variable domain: DSGVTQTPKHLITATGQRVTLRCSPRSGDLSVYWYQQSLDQGLQFLIQYYNGEERAKGNILERFSAQQFPDLHSELNLSSLELGDSALYFCARDIYEQYFGPGTRLTVT.

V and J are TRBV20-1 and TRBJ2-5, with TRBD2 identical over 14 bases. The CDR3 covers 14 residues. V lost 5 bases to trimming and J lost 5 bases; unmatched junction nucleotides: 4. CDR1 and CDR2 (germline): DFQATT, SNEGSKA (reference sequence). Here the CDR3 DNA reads TGCAGTGCTGGGACTAGCGGGAGTCGGGAGACCCAGTACTTC. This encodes CSAGTSGSRETQYF.